Described below is a single T cell receptor (beta chain) sequence and its context. As yet, its antigen is unknown. Every subset had its genomic DNA shared out evenly among several immunoSEQ plates. This table comes from immunoSEQ multiplex PCR, and its TCRdb copy is limited to in-frame clones, with some not included. This table has about 480,000 clones, roughly 79% appearing once. This specimen belongs to a study of shared clonotypes between healthy human individuals. General study results and limits: Clonotype sharing across donors was expected to vary with sequencing depth.

The TCR was taken from a woman aged 40 to 50 in good health. Some clones in this sample may be carry-over from other donors' samples. The sequencing sample was made of PBMCs.

The CDR3 here is CASSVGLAGVPYEQYF. The CDR3 DNA reads as TGTGCCAGCAGCGTTGGACTAGCGGGAGTCCCCTACGAGCAGTACTTC. The chain employs TRBV11-2 and TRBJ2-7; 13 nucleotides agree with TRBD2. Trimming at V came to 5 bases and at J to 2 bases, leaving 6 bases not matched to a gene. The CDR3 consists of 16 residues. CDR1 is SGHAT, CDR2 FQNNGV, per germline.